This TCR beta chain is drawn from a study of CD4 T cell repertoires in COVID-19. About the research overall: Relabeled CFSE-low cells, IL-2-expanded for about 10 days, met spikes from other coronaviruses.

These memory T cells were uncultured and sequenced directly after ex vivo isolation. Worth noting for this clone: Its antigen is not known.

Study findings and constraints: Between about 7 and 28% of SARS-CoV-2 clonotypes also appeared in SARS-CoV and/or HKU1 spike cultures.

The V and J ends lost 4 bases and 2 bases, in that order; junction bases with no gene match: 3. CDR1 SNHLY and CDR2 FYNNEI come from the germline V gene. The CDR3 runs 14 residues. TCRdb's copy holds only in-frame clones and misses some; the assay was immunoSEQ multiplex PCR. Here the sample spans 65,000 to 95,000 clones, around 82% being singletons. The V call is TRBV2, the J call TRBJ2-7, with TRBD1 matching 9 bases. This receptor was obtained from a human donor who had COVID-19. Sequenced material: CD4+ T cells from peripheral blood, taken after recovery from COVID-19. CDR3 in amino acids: CASSVGTGTYEQYF. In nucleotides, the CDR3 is TGTGCCAGCAGTGTCGGGACAGGGACCTACGAGCAGTACTTC.